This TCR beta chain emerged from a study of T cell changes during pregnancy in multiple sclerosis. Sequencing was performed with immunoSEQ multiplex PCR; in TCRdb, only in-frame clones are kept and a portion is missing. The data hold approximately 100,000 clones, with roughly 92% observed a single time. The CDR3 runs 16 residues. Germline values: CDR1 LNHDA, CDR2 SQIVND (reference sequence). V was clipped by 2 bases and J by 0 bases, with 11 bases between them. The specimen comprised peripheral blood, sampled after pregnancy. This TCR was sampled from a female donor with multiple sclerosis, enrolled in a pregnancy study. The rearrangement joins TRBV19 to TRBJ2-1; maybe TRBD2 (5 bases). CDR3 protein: CASSIRHRGSYNEQFF. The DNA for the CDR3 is TGTGCCAGTAGTATACGACACCGGGGCTCCTACAATGAGCAGTTCTTC.